The 14 T cell receptor beta chains below all came from one sample that was sequenced in a study of shared clonotypes between healthy human individuals. Sequencing used immunoSEQ multiplex PCR; TCRdb keeps in-frame clones, though not all of them. Of about 2.1 million clones listed, 90% to 95% were seen once; the top ten hold approximately 1.7%. The naive CD8 fraction comprised CD45RO-negative cells positively selected for CCR7 and excluded terminally differentiated effector memory CD45RA+ cells. The sample taken for sequencing was naive CD8+ T cells from PBMCs. All receptors derive from a man between 18 and 29 years old in good health. Some clones in this sample may be carry-over from other donors' samples.

The chain recombines TRBV6-5 with TRBJ1-1; D remains ambiguous. CDR1 is MNHEY and CDR2 is SVGAGI in the germline V gene. V was cut by 2 bases and J by 2 bases, with 9 bases left in between. CDR3 size: 14 residues. CDR3 nucleotides: TGTGCCAGCAGTTACCTGGGTGAAAACACTGAAGCTTTCTTT. Translating gives CASSYLGENTEAFF.

The chain couples TRBV18 to TRBJ2-3; D is unresolved. V shed 2 bases and J shed 5 bases, with 14 bases lying between them. In germline, CDR1 is KGHSH, CDR2 LQKENI. This CDR3 contains 15 residues. Here the CDR3 reads CASSPDGRAQDTQYF. In DNA form, the CDR3 reads TGTGCCAGCTCACCAGACGGCCGGGCTCAAGATACGCAGTATTTT.

This chain connects TRBV14 to TRBJ2-1; D gene uncertain. Trimming cost V 0 bases and J 4 bases, with 19 bases left between them. CDR1 is SGHDN and CDR2 is FVKESK in the germline V gene. The CDR3 spans 18 residues. DNA for the CDR3: TGTGCCAGCAGCCAAGACTGGCGCGACCTACCCTCATACAATGAGCAGTTCTTC. Amino acid sequence: CASSQDWRDLPSYNEQFF. Filled out from reference TRBV14 and TRBJ2-1, the complete variable domain reads EAGVTQFPSHSVIEKGQTVTLRCDPISGHDNLYWYRRVMGKEIKFLLHFVKESKQDESGMPNNRFLAERTGGTYSTLKVQPAELEDSGVYFCASSQDWRDLPSYNEQFFGPGTRLTVL.

The V gene is TRBV16, the J gene TRBJ2-1, with unresolved D. This CDR3 has 14 residues. Trimming cost V 1 base and J 6 bases, with 10 bases left between them. Per germline, CDR1 KGHSY and CDR2 FQNENV. The chain's CDR3 is CASSQYPQLNEQFF. CDR3 DNA: TGTGCCAGCAGCCAATACCCACAGCTCAATGAGCAGTTCTTC.

This chain links TRBV7-6 with TRBJ2-1; D is tentatively TRBD1 or TRBD2 (6 bases each). Germline V gene data show CDR1 as SGHVS and CDR2 as FNYEAQ. V gave up 4 bases and J gave up 10 bases, with 17 bases separating them. The CDR3 runs to 14 residues. The CDR3 here is CASSSGRGRREQFF. The CDR3 DNA reads TGTGCCAGCAGCTCCGGTCGGGGGCGACGGGAGCAGTTCTTC. The whole variable domain, filled in from reference TRBV7-6 and TRBJ2-1, reads GAGVSQSPRYKVTKRGQDVALRCDPISGHVSLYWYRQALGQGPEFLTYFNYEAQQDKSGLPNDRFSAERPEGSISTLTIQRTEQRDSAMYRCASSSGRGRREQFFGPGTRLTVL.

This clone appeared once. The same CDR3 also results from other DNA sequences found in this sample. This sequence joins TRBV5-5 and TRBJ2-7; D gene ambiguous. The CDR3 spans 12 residues. The ends were cut back, 0 bases at V and 0 bases at J, with 1 base in the middle. Per the germline V gene, CDR1 is SGHKS and CDR2 is YYEKEE (reference sequence). This chain's CDR3 is CASSLASYEQYF. The CDR3 nucleotides are TGTGCCAGCAGCTTGGCCTCCTACGAGCAGTACTTC.

The V and J genes are TRBV28 and TRBJ2-7; TRBD1 agrees at 11 bases. This CDR3 has 14 amino acids. V shed 5 bases and J 6 bases; nucleotides not matched to a gene: 6. CDR1 is MDHEN, CDR2 SYDVKM, per germline. CDR3 in DNA: TGTGCCAGCAGTAAGGACAGGGGGCCGGTCGAGCAGTACTTC. Its protein product is CASSKDRGPVEQYF.

To note about this clone: Other DNA sequences in this specimen translate into the identical CDR3. This sequence joins TRBV7-3 and TRBJ2-3; D uncertain. The CDR3 extends over 12 amino acids. CDR1 SGHTA and CDR2 FQGTGA come from the germline V gene. The V end was cut by 5 bases, the J end by 5 bases, with 8 bases between. The CDR3 nucleotides are TGTGCCAGCAGCAGGGTGGGAGATACGCAGTATTTT. It encodes CASSRVGDTQYF.

The gene calls are TRBV27 and TRBJ2-7; 12 positions agree with TRBD1. The germline CDR1 and CDR2 sequences are MNHEY and SMNVEV (reference sequence). J lost 3 bases, V lost 7 bases, and 13 bases had no gene match. This CDR3 has 17 residues. The CDR3 is CASKPGTGGADIYEQYF. CDR3 DNA sequence: TGTGCCAGCAAGCCGGGGACAGGGGGCGCCGATATCTACGAGCAGTACTTC.

The chain carries TRBV29-1 and TRBJ2-7; D perhaps matches TRBD2 (6 bases). The ends were cut back, 5 bases at V and 1 base at J, with 12 bases in the middle. From germline, CDR1 is SQVTM and CDR2 ANQGSEA. The CDR3 extends over 13 amino acids. CDR3 residues: CSVRFGGSYEQYF. CDR3 coding DNA: TGCAGCGTTCGTTTCGGGGGATCCTACGAGCAGTACTTC.

This chain connects TRBV7-9 to TRBJ2-1, with D hard to call. Germline CDR1 SEHNR, CDR2 FQNEAQ (reference sequence). CDR3 size: 12 residues. Trimming took off 5 bases at V and 7 bases at J, with 9 bases between the two ends. The CDR3 sequence is CASSRMANEQFF. As DNA, the CDR3 is TGTGCCAGCAGCCGCATGGCAAATGAGCAGTTCTTC.

The chain recombines TRBV12-5 with TRBJ2-3, with D perhaps being TRBD1 or TRBD2 (5 bases each). CDR3 size: 16 residues. Germline values: CDR1 LGHNT, CDR2 FRNRAP. The V gene lost 6 bases and the J gene lost 4 bases, with 20 bases spanning the gap. CDR3 residues: CASGFTGRDVPDTQYF. The CDR3 DNA follows: TGTGCTAGTGGCTTCACGGGACGGGACGTCCCAGATACGCAGTATTTT.

The V gene is TRBV27, the J gene TRBJ2-7, with 11 bases identical to TRBD1. V dropped 2 bases and J dropped 2; count of bases not matched to a gene: 2. Germline CDR1 is MNHEY and CDR2 is SMNVEV (reference sequence). This CDR3 has 15 residues. The CDR3 loop is CASSLEGQGAYEQYF. The CDR3 region has the DNA TGTGCCAGCAGTTTAGAGGGACAGGGGGCCTACGAGCAGTACTTC.

On this clone itself: Other DNA variants within this sample encode the same CDR3. The chain uses TRBV11-2 and TRBJ1-5; D is unresolved. Trimming stripped 1 base from V and 4 bases from J, with 5 bases between. Per the germline V gene, CDR1 is SGHAT and CDR2 is FQNNGV. This CDR3 is built from 13 residues. The CDR3 here is CASSLGVNQPQHF. CDR3 in DNA: TGTGCCAGCAGCTTAGGTGTGAATCAGCCCCAGCATTTT.